This T cell receptor (beta chain) emerged from a study of T cells in Graves' hyperthyroidism and ophthalmopathy. TCR beta CDR3 region amplification was performed from RNA transcripts. With the HTBI primer set, the TCR CDR3 went through a first round of RT-PCR. In TCRdb, the multiplex PCR reads were re-called with MiXCR into one record per CDR3 protein. The sample yields 300,000 to 450,000 distinct CDR3 sequences, approximately 15% seen once. Study-wide findings and caveats: In the blood, most expanded thyroid clonotypes above 0.001 appeared as well.

Uncontrolled infection, other autoimmune disease, pregnancy or lactation barred patients from enrollment. The CDR3 runs to 16 residues. Per germline, CDR1 MNHNS and CDR2 SASEGT. The V gene lost 8 bases and the J gene lost 2 bases, with 18 bases spanning the gap. Concerning this clonotype itself: The antigen remains undetermined.

Sequenced material: blood. This TCR was sampled from a woman aged 25-40 years with Graves' hyperthyroidism. The J gene is TRBJ2-2, the V gene TRBV6-1, with D tentatively TRBD1 (6 bases). CDR3 region: CASFNLGTTNTGELFF. In DNA, the CDR3 is TGTGCCAGCTTCAATCTGGGGACAACAAACACCGGGGAGCTGTTTTTT.